The rows below give T cell receptor beta chains drawn from one sample of a study of T cells after somatic rescue of genetic block. The protocol was immunoSEQ multiplex PCR, while the TCRdb copy is restricted to in-frame clones and leaves out a portion. The sample consists of tens of thousands of clones, around 96% of them appearing once. Sequenced input: peripheral blood mononuclear cells (PBMCs). These receptors were taken from a child under two years old. Both conserved end residues are part of each CDR3. The order of the fields is D gene, J gene, clone size, V gene, CDR3 protein, CDR3 DNA. D genes are given only for firm matches. The size entry is marked missing in some rows and otherwise reads once, few, many or a size class.

- TRBJ2-7 - TRBV4-1 CASSQGHLYEQYF TGCGCCAGCAGCCAGGGACACTTATACGAGCAGTACTTC
- TRBJ1-1 - TRBV12-2 CASRSSVPEAFF TGTGCAAGTCGCTCATCGGTGCCTGAAGCTTTCTTT
TRBD1 TRBJ2-5 once TRBV5-1 CASSVQQGQGAKTQYF TGCGCCAGCAGCGTACAACAGGGACAGGGGGCGAAGACCCAGTACTTC
- TRBJ2-3 - TRBV7-9 CASSPRYPLITDTQYF TGTGCCAGCAGCCCGAGGTACCCTTTAATCACAGATACGCAGTATTTT
- TRBJ1-1 - TRBV20-1 CRGYGAFF TGCAGAGGATATGGAGCTTTCTTT
TRBD1 TRBJ2-4 once TRBV11-2 CASSLDRGQGADIQYF TGTGCCAGCAGCTTAGATCGAGGACAGGGGGCGGACATTCAGTACTTC
TRBD2 TRBJ2-7 - TRBV6-1 CASSEAHSGRAHEQYF TGTGCCAGCAGTGAAGCCCATAGCGGGAGGGCCCATGAGCAGTACTTC
- TRBJ2-2 - TRBV7-6 CASSLAGANTGELFF TGTGCCAGCAGCTTGGCAGGGGCGAACACCGGGGAGCTGTTTTTT
- TRBJ1-5 - TRBV27 CASSLTGSNQPQHF TGTGCCAGCAGTTTAACGGGCAGCAATCAGCCCCAGCATTTT
TRBD2 TRBJ2-2 once TRBV11-2 CASSLVAGAGELFF TGTGCCAGCAGCTTAGTAGCGGGAGCCGGGGAGCTGTTTTTT
TRBD1 TRBJ2-1 - TRBV6-4 CASSAQGQGGRNEQFF TGTGCCAGCAGTGCCCAGGGACAGGGGGGCCGCAATGAGCAGTTCTTC
TRBD1 TRBJ2-7 - TRBV7-2 CASSSGTGIYEQYF TGTGCCAGCAGCTCCGGGACAGGGATATACGAGCAGTACTTC
- TRBJ2-3 - TRBV25-1 CASSRGRGRTDTQYF TGTGCCAGCAGTAGGGGGCGCGGGAGAACAGATACGCAGTATTTT
- TRBJ2-3 - TRBV14 CASSPFVETDTQYF TGTGCCAGCAGCCCCTTCGTGGAAACAGATACGCAGTATTTT
TRBD2 TRBJ2-1 few TRBV7-9 CASREGVYEQFF TGTGCCAGCCGGGAGGGAGTGTATGAGCAGTTCTTC
- TRBJ2-7 once TRBV28 CASRDGLIHEQYF TGTGCCAGTAGGGACGGGCTCATACACGAGCAGTACTTC
TRBD2 TRBJ2-1 - TRBV19 CASRARGSGDNEQFF TGTGCCAGTAGGGCCCGTGGTAGCGGGGATAATGAGCAGTTCTTC
- TRBJ2-3 - TRBV4-1 CASSQGPSTDTQYF TGCGCCAGCAGCCAAGGGCCGAGCACAGATACGCAGTATTTT